This TCR delta chain was observed in a study of γδ T cells in repeated Plasmodium falciparum infection. Turning to the study itself: Each infection was followed by sampling at 21 days, plus baseline and some pre-infection draws.

TCRdb re-processed the multiplex PCR reads using CATT. This table has 70,000 to 95,000 delta-chain clones, over 1.1% appearing once. Vgamma9/Vdelta2+ and Vdelta2-negative gammadelta T cells were flow-sorted from PBMC for bulk sequencing. Per the germline V gene, CDR1 is GEAIGNYY and CDR2 is EKD. This CDR3 is built from 19 residues. J gave up 7 bases and V 5 bases, and 27 bases lay outside the gene matches. General observations from the study: Vdelta2-negative gammadelta repertoires appeared less diverse and less shared in Malian than Australian children. Donors in Mali lived in a small rural village, largely one ethnic group. Vgamma9/Vdelta2+ repertoires stayed stably polyclonal over time and infection.

This clone has just a few counts. Its target is not known. The TCRdb protein comes from a much larger clone and disagrees with this DNA's translation at residue 15, likely due to a read error; the protein given here is derived from the DNA. The chain combines TRDV2 with TRDJ1, with 7 bases aligning to TRDD3. The J gene was not available in TCRdb and was assigned here by matching the DNA to germline segments. The clonotype originates from a pool of human donors (malaria-infected and uninfected, not separated). Material: gamma-delta T cells from blood. The CDR3 reads CACGYRARGMDVDKGKLIF. In nucleotides, the CDR3 is TGTGCCTGTGGATACCGGGCTCGGGGGATGGACGTCGATAAGGGTAAACTCATCTTT.